This paragraph covers one T cell receptor (beta chain) sequence. Its antigen remains unknown. Germline V CDR1 and CDR2: LGHNA, YNFKEQ. The CDR3 consists of 16 residues. V shed 1 base and J shed 1 base, with 13 bases lying between them. Individual TCR cDNA molecules each bore their own unique molecular identifier. MiXCR, applied by TCRdb to the 5' RACE reads, yields one record per CDR3 protein. This sample has tens of thousands of distinct CDR3 sequences; 8% to 9% occur once, and the top ten carry less than 15%. This specimen comes from a study of spatial heterogeneity in lung cancer. Across the study: More than eight raw reads, on average, carried each unique TCR and UMI combination.

Findings and limits, study-wide: There were more appearances of ubiquitous expanded tumor TCRs in blood at resection than at follow-up.

Time point specified: sample taken at primary tumor resection. Sequencing of whole RNA from tumor, nontumor lung or frozen PBMC involved no sorting. V usage is TRBV4-2 and J usage is TRBJ1-1; D is possibly TRBD1 (5 bases). The sample here was PBMCs, taken at surgery. The TCR sequence derives from a female donor with early-stage non-small cell lung cancer. CDR3 DNA: TGTGCCAGCAGCCAAGTCCCGGCAGGGAAGAACACTGAAGCTTTCTTT. Its translation is CASSQVPAGKNTEAFF.